The 21 T cell receptor beta chains given below trace back to one sample, sequenced in a study of cytomegalovirus exposure and HLA in healthy donors. The PCR made use of 60 Vbeta and 13 Jbeta primers. The repertoire was sequenced with immunoSEQ multiplex PCR; TCRdb's copy has only in-frame clones and lacks some. The sample yields tens of thousands of clones, 50% to 80% seen once. The specimen sequenced was PBMCs. These receptors all stem from a man aged 25 to 40 in good health and CMV-seronegative.

In its sample, this clone was seen once. The junction departs from the called germline gene at one end, perhaps through a read error. The chain has TRBV7-9 and TRBJ1-1; possibly TRBD1 for D (6 bases). This CDR3 contains 17 residues. The V gene's germline CDR1 is SEHNR and CDR2 FQNEAQ (reference sequence). The CDR3 nucleotides are TGTTCCAGCAGCTTAGCACCGATAACAGGGAAGAACACTGAAGCTTTCTTT. Residues: CSSSLAPITGKNTEAFF.

The rearrangement joins TRBV7-2 to TRBJ1-5, with unresolved D. This CDR3 has 13 amino acids. Germline CDR1 reads SGHTA; CDR2 reads FQGNSA. The V end lost 7 bases, the J end lost 5 bases, and 12 bases lay between the germline ends. The CDR3 DNA reads as TGTGCCAGCACCGCGTCCCGGGATCAGCCCCAGCATTTT. The encoded protein is CASTASRDQPQHF.

The genes are TRBV6-4 and TRBJ2-7, with D perhaps matching TRBD2 (5 bases). CDR1 and CDR2 (germline): MRHNA, SNTAGT. V was cut by 6 bases and J by 2 bases, with 20 bases left in between. The CDR3 covers 16 residues. CDR3 sequence reads: CASSPQPGVITYEQYF. The CDR3 nucleotides are TGTGCCAGCAGCCCACAACCCGGGGTCATAACCTACGAGCAGTACTTC.

This clone turned up a few times. Here the CDR3 DNA reads TGTGCCAGCAGTGTAGCCCGGGACAGGGTAGCCAAAAACATTCAGTACTTC. It translates to CASSVARDRVAKNIQYF. The J gene is TRBJ2-4, the V gene TRBV2; TRBD1 agrees at 9 bases. The length of the CDR3 is 17 residues. Germline V gives CDR1 SNHLY, CDR2 FYNNEI. The J segment lost 0 bases and the V segment lost 4 bases, leaving 7 bases of the junction unmatched. Variable domain in full (rest from reference TRBV2 and TRBJ2-4): EPEVTQTPSHQVTQMGQEVILRCVPISNHLYFYWYRQILGQKVEFLVSFYNNEISEKSEIFDDQFSVERPDGSNFTLKIRSTKLEDSAMYFCASSVARDRVAKNIQYFGAGTRLSVL.

This clone was picked up a small number of times. The chain uses TRBV6-4 and TRBJ2-3; 8 bases map to TRBD2. Germline CDR1 and CDR2: MRHNA and SNTAGT. This CDR3 has 14 amino acids. With 5 bases clipped from V and 6 bases from J, the junction kept 7 bases outside the gene matches. The CDR3 reads CASSPAGDGDTQYF. Written as DNA, the CDR3 is TGTGCCAGCAGTCCAGCGGGAGATGGGGATACGCAGTATTTT.

This rearrangement joins TRBV27 to TRBJ2-3, with D maybe TRBD2 (6 bases). CDR1 and CDR2 (germline): MNHEY, SMNVEV (reference sequence). Trimming removed 2 bases at V and 2 bases at J, with 14 bases between. The CDR3 loop spans 16 amino acids. The CDR3 protein is CASSLLAHSSTDTQYF. The DNA of the CDR3 is TGTGCCAGCAGTTTACTAGCGCACTCATCCACAGATACGCAGTATTTT.

A single count supports this clone. The chain is built from TRBV6-1 and TRBJ1-2; D gene uncertain. The ends were cut back, 1 base at V and 4 bases at J, with 10 bases in the middle. Per the germline V gene, CDR1 is MNHNS and CDR2 is SASEGT. This CDR3 comprises 14 residues. This CDR3 is CASSEVGIVYGYTF. For the CDR3, the DNA is TGTGCCAGCAGTGAAGTCGGGATAGTCTATGGCTACACCTTC.

V usage is TRBV6-1 and J usage is TRBJ2-7; TRBD1 matches at 10 bases. Trimming took 6 bases from V and 5 from J; bases not matched to a gene: 10. Germline lookup yields CDR1 MNHNS and CDR2 SASEGT. This CDR3 region has 15 residues. CDR3 amino acids: CASRGPGQGRDEQYF. Written as DNA, the CDR3 is TGTGCCAGCAGGGGGCCGGGACAGGGGAGGGACGAGCAGTACTTC.

The chain uses TRBV13 and TRBJ2-1, with TRBD2 matching over 9 bases. The CDR3 covers 18 residues. Per the germline V gene, CDR1 is PRHDT and CDR2 is FYEKMQ (reference sequence). Germline trimming cut 6 bases from V and 4 bases from J; bases unmatched to any gene: 16. CDR3 DNA: TGTGCCAGCAGGGGTGCATTAGAGCGGGAGGATACGTACAATGAGCAGTTCTTC. Translated: CASRGALEREDTYNEQFF.

This chain connects TRBV4-1 to TRBJ2-5; 7 bases agree with TRBD2. CDR1 and CDR2 from the germline V gene are MGHRA and YSYEKL. The CDR3 is 14 residues long. V lost 6 bases, J lost 4 bases, and 8 bases stayed unmatched. CDR3 sequence reads: CASRPAGASETQYF. CDR3 coding DNA: TGCGCCAGCAGGCCGGCGGGAGCATCAGAGACCCAGTACTTC.

CDR3 nucleotide sequence: TGTGCCAGCAGTTACACTTACGGGACAACCAACACCGGGGAGCTGTTTTTT. Translating gives CASSYTYGTTNTGELFF. This rearrangement joins TRBV5-6 to TRBJ2-2; TRBD1 is a possible D gene (6 bases). Germline assignment: CDR1 SGHDT and CDR2 YYEEEE. Deletions cut 5 bases from V and 2 bases from J, with 19 bases between. The length of the CDR3 is 17 residues.

This rearrangement joins TRBV2 to TRBJ1-1; D not certain. CDR1 is SNHLY and CDR2 is FYNNEI in the germline V gene. CDR3 length equals 14 residues. Trimming shortened V by 1 base and J by 1 base, and 7 bases separated the two germline ends. The CDR3 DNA reads as TGTGCCAGCAGTGAAGATCGGTGGAACACTGAAGCTTTCTTT. This codes for CASSEDRWNTEAFF.

Of note for this clone: The same CDR3 can be traced to other DNA sequences in this sample. V usage is TRBV4-1 and J usage is TRBJ2-7; 10 positions match TRBD2. The junction had 6 bases not matched to a gene; V was cut back by 4 bases and J by 3 bases. The CDR3 covers 15 residues. Germline V gene data show CDR1 as MGHRA and CDR2 as YSYEKL. Here the CDR3 reads CASSRPGTSDYEQYF. CDR3 DNA: TGCGCCAGCAGCCGTCCCGGGACTAGCGACTACGAGCAGTACTTC.

The V gene is TRBV9, the J gene TRBJ2-1; TRBD2 aligns across 11 bases. Germline V CDR1 and CDR2: SGDLS, YYNGEE. V trimming: 0 bases; J trimming: 7 bases; junction bases outside the gene matches: 6. The CDR3 is made up of 16 amino acids. The CDR3 sequence is CASSVELAGAGNEQFF. DNA for the CDR3: TGTGCCAGCAGCGTAGAACTAGCGGGGGCGGGGAATGAGCAGTTCTTC. The full variable domain, rest sourced from reference TRBV9 and TRBJ2-1, is DSGVTQTPKHLITATGQRVTLRCSPRSGDLSVYWYQQSLDQGLQFLIQYYNGEERAKGNILERFSAQQFPDLHSELNLSSLELGDSALYFCASSVELAGAGNEQFFGPGTRLTVL.

This chain connects TRBV14 to TRBJ2-7; 7 bases match TRBD1. V lost 4 bases, J lost 1 base, and 4 bases stayed unmatched. There are 14 residues in the CDR3. CDR1 and CDR2 (germline): SGHDN, FVKESK. CDR3 sequence (DNA): TGTGCCAGCAGCCTGGAGACAGGGTCCTACGAGCAGTACTTC. Encoded protein: CASSLETGSYEQYF.

This chain joins TRBV6-4 and TRBJ1-3, with D maybe TRBD1 (6 bases). Per the germline V gene, CDR1 is MRHNA and CDR2 is SNTAGT. Deletions cut 6 bases from V and 4 bases from J, with 13 bases between. CDR3 size: 14 residues. The CDR3, as DNA: TGTGCCAGCAGACTACAGGGTTCGGGAAACACCATATATTTT. This sequence encodes CASRLQGSGNTIYF.

J is TRBJ2-1 and V is TRBV5-1; 10 nucleotides align to TRBD1. The CDR3 loop spans 16 amino acids. Germline V gene data show CDR1 as SGHRS and CDR2 as YFSETQ. Trimming at V came to 4 bases and at J to 8 bases, leaving 12 bases not matched to a gene. CDR3 coding DNA: TGCGCCAGCAGCGCCGCCGGGACAGGGGCTTGGGATGAGCAGTTCTTC. Translating gives CASSAAGTGAWDEQFF.

The J gene is TRBJ1-2, the V gene TRBV5-1; D is ambiguous. Germline V gives CDR1 SGHRS, CDR2 YFSETQ. The CDR3 sequence is 15 residues long. Trimming cost V 0 bases and J 0 bases, with 9 bases left between them. This CDR3 is CASSLGRPTNYGYTF. The DNA of the CDR3 is TGCGCCAGCAGCTTGGGGAGACCGACTAACTATGGCTACACCTTC.

The chain combines TRBV5-1 with TRBJ2-4; maybe TRBD1 (6 bases). V dropped 3 bases and J dropped 6 bases, with 13 bases sitting between them. The CDR3 has 14 amino acids. Germline CDR1 SGHRS, CDR2 YFSETQ. The CDR3 loop reads CASSSRDTANIQYF. The CDR3 DNA sequence: TGCGCCAGCAGCTCCCGGGACACCGCAAACATTCAGTACTTC.

This clone has more than one count but fewer than ten. V and J are TRBV11-1 and TRBJ2-2; the match to TRBD1 covers 9 bases. V lost 6 bases and J lost 6; bases outside the gene matches: 5. The length of the CDR3 is 14 residues. Germline CDR1 is SGHAT and CDR2 is FQDESV (reference sequence). CDR3: CASRGQGRAGELFF. CDR3 in DNA: TGTGCCAGCAGGGGACAGGGAAGGGCCGGGGAGCTGTTTTTT.

This clone has just a few counts. This chain links TRBV4-3 with TRBJ2-1; D is perhaps TRBD2 (6 bases). V gave up 4 bases and J gave up 7 bases, with 20 bases separating them. CDR1 is LGHNA and CDR2 is YSLEER in the germline V gene. The CDR3 is 16 residues long. This CDR3 reads CASSLSGGLVLNEQFF. CDR3 nucleotides: TGCGCCAGCAGCCTTTCCGGGGGTCTTGTTTTGAATGAGCAGTTCTTC.